The entry that follows covers one T cell receptor (beta chain) sequence. The germline V gene has CDR1 MNHEY and CDR2 SVGAGI. The ends lost 5 bases at V and 7 bases at J; junction bases unmatched: 8. The CDR3 loop spans 15 amino acids. The sample is drawn from a study of OX40 agonist ivuxolimab in advanced cancers. The assay was immunoSEQ multiplex PCR, and TCRdb's table has in-frame clones only and misses some. The sample lists over 80,000 clones, 75% to 95% seen once, with roughly 0.42% in the top ten. The sample here was CD4+ or CD8+ T cells sorted from blood, taken in a trial of the OX40 agonist ivuxolimab. The chain combines TRBV6-5 with TRBJ2-1; TRBD2 agrees at 10 bases. This TCR was recovered from an adult with an advanced solid tumor such as melanoma, head and neck, liver or kidney cancer. The CDR3 protein is CASSRTSGAGNEQFF. CDR3 in DNA: TGTGCCAGCAGTCGGACTAGCGGAGCGGGGAATGAGCAGTTCTTC.